The TCR beta chain under discussion was sequenced for a study of cytomegalovirus exposure and HLA in healthy donors. About the study: HLA-typed donors were the source of about 81 million unique TCRs held in an early data release.

Germline V gives CDR1 SGHVS, CDR2 FQNEAQ. V was pared by 1 base and J by 2 bases, with 23 bases between. CDR3 length: 19 amino acids. Concerning this clone: What it binds is unknown.

The PCR employed 60 Vbeta primers together with 13 Jbeta primers. TCRdb keeps only in-frame clones here, not all; method: immunoSEQ multiplex PCR. The sample yields under 200,000 clones, roughly 78% seen once. Overall study findings and caveats: Several of the most significant clusters were apparently associated with common viral pathogens in a later analysis.

This chain joins TRBV7-8 and TRBJ1-1; tentative D call: TRBD1 (6 bases). The sample consisted of PBMCs. This TCR came from a woman aged 40 to 55 in good health and CMV-seronegative. The CDR3 loop reads CASSLGTRGQPDINTEAFF. The CDR3 region has the DNA TGTGCCAGCAGCTTAGGTACGAGAGGACAGCCCGATATCAACACTGAAGCTTTCTTT.